The clone carrying this T cell receptor beta chain was counted between two and nine times. Its specificity is unknown. The CDR3 spans 12 residues. The germline V gene has CDR1 SGHAT and CDR2 FQNNGV. The V end was cut by 1 base, the J end by 6 bases, with 4 bases between. With 60 Vbeta and 13 Jbeta primers, the PCR was carried out. Using immunoSEQ multiplex PCR, the repertoire was profiled, and TCRdb retains in-frame clones only, with some absent. The data hold over 100,000 clones, with roughly 63% observed a single time. The sample belongs to a study of cytomegalovirus exposure and HLA in healthy donors. The wider study: The study placed about 81% of its 398 genotyped donors in the Caucasian-associated ancestry cluster. Regarding the study as a whole: Overall, approximately 150 TCR beta chains were annotated as cytomegalovirus-associated. Roughly uniform depth of sequencing across donors was assumed in presence/absence analyses.

The TCR originated in a man aged 35-49 years in good health and CMV-seropositive. V gene TRBV11-2 combines with J gene TRBJ2-1; no reliable D call. Sequencing was carried out using PBMCs. The CDR3 loop reads CASSLVLNEQFF. The CDR3 DNA sequence: TGTGCCAGCAGCTTAGTCCTCAATGAGCAGTTCTTC.